These 30 T cell receptor beta chains were sequenced from one sample in a study of CD8+CD57+ T cells in acquired aplastic anemia. Patients chosen for sequencing had shown CD8+CD57+ cell expansion by flow cytometry. Profiling of TCR beta VDJ combinations and CDR3 sequences used genomic DNA as template. One entry per CDR3 protein, called by TCRdb with MiXCR from the reads. This repertoire shows about 200,000 distinct CDR3 sequences, around 49% found once; its top ten account for nearly 20%. Sequencing was performed on sorted CD4+, CD8+, or CD8+CD57+ T cells (not recorded which) from PBMCs. Source of these receptors: a human donor with aplastic anemia.

There are many counts of this clonotype. The V gene is TRBV11-2, the J gene TRBJ2-3; maybe TRBD2 (5 bases). Germline V gives CDR1 SGHAT, CDR2 FQNNGV. The CDR3 covers 14 residues. V was shortened by 7 bases and J by 4 bases, with 15 bases between the two germline ends. The CDR3 protein is CASTRGPFADTQYF. Written as DNA, the CDR3 is TGTGCCAGCACAAGAGGGCCGTTTGCAGATACGCAGTATTTT.

For this clonotype: A read error may be the cause here, since a much bigger clone is one base away. The V call is TRBV12-5, the J call TRBJ1-4; D call uncertain. The V gene lost 4 bases and the J gene lost 11 bases, with 5 bases spanning the gap. CDR3 length equals 10 residues. CDR1 and CDR2 (germline): LGHNT, FRNRAP. CDR3 residues: CASGSGKLFF. CDR3 DNA: TGTGCTAGTGGTTCCGGGAAACTGTTTTTT.

This clonotype was recorded a few times. This is likely a read error, given that the CDR3 carries no conserved phenylalanine or tryptophan at its end. The chain links TRBV2 to TRBJ1-2, with D possibly matching TRBD1 (5 bases). The CDR3 contains 15 residues. With 7 bases removed from V and 2 bases from J, the gap between germline ends came to 17 bases. In germline, CDR1 is SNHLY, CDR2 FYNNEI. The CDR3 here is CASNWDGNLNYGYTL. DNA for the CDR3: TGTGCCAGCAACTGGGACGGGAATCTCAACTATGGCTACACCCTC.

Note on this clonotype: The junction departs from germline at one end; a sequencing error may be responsible. The gene calls are TRBV6-5 and TRBJ2-5; perhaps TRBD2 as D (5 bases). Germline CDR1 MNHEY, CDR2 SVGAGI. The CDR3 is made up of 15 amino acids. The CDR3 DNA follows: TGTGCCAGCAGTTACTCTCCGACTAACCAAGAGCCCCAGTACTTC. Encoded protein: CASSYSPTNQEPQYF.

The chain's CDR3 is CASSLTNSPLHF. In DNA form, the CDR3 reads TGTGCCAGCAGTTTAACCAATTCACCCCTCCACTTT. The genes are TRBV7-2 and TRBJ1-6, with D hard to call. There are 12 residues in the CDR3. CDR1 is SGHTA, CDR2 FQGNSA, per germline. V was cut by 6 bases and J by 7 bases, with 7 bases left in between.

This chain links TRBV19 with TRBJ1-5; no clear D. The CDR3 has 12 residues. Trimming left V 8 bases short and J 6 bases short, with 11 bases between. Germline CDR1 is LNHDA and CDR2 is SQIVND (reference sequence). CDR3 nucleotide sequence: TGTGCCAGTCGCCTTGGTGCTCAGCCCCAGCATTTT. It is translated as CASRLGAQPQHF. Looking up the rest from reference TRBV19 and TRBJ1-5 gives the full variable domain: DGGITQSPKYLFRKEGQNVTLSCEQNLNHDAMYWYRQDPGQGLRLIYYSQIVNDFQKGDIAEGYSVSREKKESFPLTVTSAQKNPTAFYLCASRLGAQPQHFGDGTRLSIL.

The J gene is TRBJ2-7, the V gene TRBV6-6; maybe TRBD1 (6 bases). The CDR3 extends over 18 amino acids. V gave up 6 bases and J gave up 3 bases, with 27 bases separating them. Germline CDR1 is MNHNY and CDR2 is SVGAGI (reference sequence). CDR3 DNA sequence: TGTGCCAGCAGCCCCATGAACAGCGGTTTACTCAGGGGCTACGAGCAGTACTTC. Amino acid sequence: CASSPMNSGLLRGYEQYF.

This clonotype came up many times. The chain has TRBV13 and TRBJ1-1, with 8 bases that match TRBD1. V shed 5 bases and J 1 base; nucleotides not matched to a gene: 6. The CDR3 runs 15 residues. Germline V lookup: CDR1 PRHDT, CDR2 FYEKMQ (reference sequence). CDR3 coding DNA: TGTGCCAGCAGCCCCCGACAGGGGCCGAACACTGAAGCTTTCTTT. Translation: CASSPRQGPNTEAFF.

In this sample, this clonotype turned up a few times. The missing conserved phenylalanine or tryptophan at the end of this CDR3 makes a read error likely. V and J are TRBV9 and TRBJ1-6; no clear D. The V gene's germline CDR1 is SGDLS and CDR2 YYNGEE. The V gene lost 4 bases and the J gene lost 7 bases, with 12 bases spanning the gap. The CDR3 runs 14 residues. The CDR3 loop reads CASSKGLTNSPLHL. Here the CDR3 DNA reads TGTGCCAGCAGCAAAGGGTTGACGAATTCACCCCTCCACCTT.

On this clonotype: This may be a read error: a much more frequent sequence differs by one nucleotide. The genes are TRBV6-5 and TRBJ2-7; 7 bases agree with TRBD2. V was pared by 5 bases and J by 7 bases, with 14 bases of the junction left unmatched. In germline, CDR1 is MNHEY, CDR2 SVGAGI. This CDR3 region has 15 residues. The CDR3 DNA reads as TGTGCCAGCAGTCTCAAACTAGCGAGGGGCCATGAGCAGTACTTC. Translated, it gives CASSLKLARGHEQYF.

Note on this clonotype: The junction differs from germline at one of its ends, possibly a read error. V usage is TRBV7-3 and J usage is TRBJ1-1; TRBD1 is a possible D gene (6 bases). The CDR3 sequence is 16 residues long. Germline values: CDR1 SGHTA, CDR2 FQGTGA. CDR3 protein: CASSQAVRGKDTEAFF. In DNA, the CDR3 is TGCGCCAGCAGCCAAGCGGTCAGGGGAAAGGATACTGAAGCTTTCTTT.

This chain uses TRBV27 with TRBJ1-1, with TRBD1 identical over 12 bases. CDR1 and CDR2 (germline): MNHEY, SMNVEV (reference sequence). The CDR3 is made up of 15 amino acids. The V gene end was trimmed by 3 bases and the J gene end by 3 bases; junction bases not matched to a gene: 2. The CDR3 is CASSFGTGGYTEAFF. CDR3 coding DNA: TGTGCCAGCAGTTTCGGGACAGGGGGCTACACTGAAGCTTTCTTT.

This clonotype occurred many times. The chain carries TRBV5-1 and TRBJ2-4; TRBD1 agrees at 7 bases. J was trimmed by 5 bases and V by 3 bases; bases with no gene match: 8. The CDR3 sequence is 15 residues long. Germline V gene sequence: CDR1 SGHRS, CDR2 YFSETQ. This CDR3 is CASSSTGNRENIQYF. For the CDR3, the DNA is TGCGCCAGCAGCTCGACAGGGAACCGGGAAAACATTCAGTACTTC.

This clonotype was observed at least ten times. The chain links TRBV9 to TRBJ1-2, with TRBD1 as a possible D gene (5 bases). Germline CDR1 and CDR2: SGDLS and YYNGEE. V gave up 2 bases and J gave up 1 base, with 12 bases separating them. This CDR3 has 15 amino acids. CDR3 DNA sequence: TGTGCCAGCAGCGTTGGAGGGGTTTTTAACTATGGCTACACCTTC. Protein sequence: CASSVGGVFNYGYTF.

The gene calls are TRBV13 and TRBJ1-1; 7 nucleotides match TRBD1. The J segment lost 8 bases and the V segment lost 5 bases, leaving 8 bases of the junction unmatched. There are 13 residues in the CDR3. Germline-derived CDR1 and CDR2 are PRHDT and FYEKMQ (reference sequence). CDR3 sequence (DNA): TGTGCCAGCAGCCCGACAGGGCGTCAAGAAGCTTTCTTT. It yields the protein CASSPTGRQEAFF.

This sequence joins TRBV19 and TRBJ2-1; 8 bases are shared with TRBD1. Germline CDR1 reads LNHDA; CDR2 reads SQIVND (reference sequence). The CDR3 runs to 14 residues. V was pared by 7 bases and J by 5 bases, with 7 bases of the junction left unmatched. As DNA, the CDR3 is TGTGCCAGTAAGGTAGGGACAGGTAACAATGAGCAGTTCTTC. Amino acids: CASKVGTGNNEQFF.

The chain is built from TRBV25-1 and TRBJ1-1; no clear D. In germline, CDR1 is MGHDK, CDR2 SYGVNS. The CDR3 totals 15 residues. Trimming removed 11 bases at V and 6 bases at J, with 25 bases between. Here the CDR3 reads CASYPPGEGSAEAFF. CDR3 nucleotides: TGTGCCTCTTACCCACCCGGCGAGGGAAGCGCTGAAGCTTTCTTT.

This clonotype has ten or more counts. V usage is TRBV7-3 and J usage is TRBJ2-2, with 9 bases identical to TRBD2. V was pared by 5 bases and J by 5 bases, with 18 bases of the junction left unmatched. The germline V gene has CDR1 SGHTA and CDR2 FQGTGA. There are 19 residues in the CDR3. CDR3 DNA sequence: TGTGCCAGCAGCCGCAGGAGGAGAGGACTAGCGAGGGGTACCGGGGAGCTGTTTTTT. Protein: CASSRRRRGLARGTGELFF.

This clonotype was picked up many times. The chain links TRBV20-1 to TRBJ1-5; TRBD1 matches 7 bases. This CDR3 has 14 residues. Trimming removed 4 bases from V and 1 base from J; junction bases left unmatched: 4. The germline CDR1 and CDR2 sequences are DFQATT and SNEGSKA (reference sequence). CDR3 DNA sequence: TGCAGTGCTACCAGACAGGGAAGCAATCAGCCCCAGCATTTT. Translation gives CSATRQGSNQPQHF.

The rearrangement links TRBV29-1 to TRBJ2-5, with 8 bases matching TRBD1. The CDR3 is 13 residues long. Germline values: CDR1 SQVTM, CDR2 ANQGSEA. The J segment lost 5 bases and the V segment lost 3 bases, leaving 5 bases of the junction unmatched. The CDR3 loop is CSVEDRVKETQYF. The CDR3 DNA follows: TGCAGCGTTGAGGACAGGGTAAAGGAGACCCAGTACTTC.

The chain has TRBV7-9 and TRBJ2-2, with 10 bases identical to TRBD1. The end of the DNA aligns better with TRBJ1-4, so the J call may be wrong. The CDR3 consists of 17 residues. Germline V lookup: CDR1 SEHNR, CDR2 FQNEAQ (reference sequence). CDR3 coding DNA: TGTGCCAGCAGCTTAGAGGAGACCGGGACAGGGGCTGAAAAACTGTTTTTT. It yields the protein CASSLEETGTGAEKLFF.

This clonotype was recorded a few times. The rearrangement links TRBV10-3 to TRBJ2-3; 7 bases align to TRBD1. V lost 0 bases, J lost 0 bases, and 6 bases stayed unmatched. The germline CDR1 and CDR2 sequences are ENHRY and SYGVKD. The CDR3 has 17 amino acids. The CDR3 bases are TGTGCCATCAGTGAGTCAAGACAGGGTCGGAGCACAGATACGCAGTATTTT. Translating gives CAISESRQGRSTDTQYF.

This rearrangement joins TRBV2 to TRBJ2-7, with 10 nucleotides matching TRBD2. There are 15 residues in the CDR3. Looked up from germline, CDR1 is SNHLY and CDR2 is FYNNEI. Trimming cost V 6 bases and J 1 base; bases outside gene matches: 6. The CDR3 DNA reads as TGTGCCAGCAGCTCGAGCGGGGGGGCATCCTACGAGCAGTACTTC. This gives the protein CASSSSGGASYEQYF.

There are a few counts of this clonotype. This sequence joins TRBV6-2 or TRBV6-3 and TRBJ1-1; the match to TRBD1 covers 11 bases. The ends lost 2 bases at V and 4 bases at J; junction bases unmatched: 3. The germline CDR1 and CDR2 sequences are MNHEY and SVGEGT. CDR3 size: 15 residues. The CDR3 is CASSYGTGGVTEAFF. CDR3 nucleotides: TGTGCCAGCAGTTACGGGACAGGGGGTGTCACTGAAGCTTTCTTT.

The chain uses TRBV2 and TRBJ2-7; possibly TRBD1 for D (5 bases). The CDR3 runs 15 residues. The germline V and J ends were trimmed by 6 bases and 1 base, with 16 bases remaining between them. The germline CDR1 and CDR2 sequences are SNHLY and FYNNEI. The CDR3 region has the DNA TGTGCCAGCAGCCCCAGACAGACCCCATCCTACGAGCAGTACTTC. Translating gives CASSPRQTPSYEQYF.

This clonotype was detected many times. The V and J genes are TRBV19 and TRBJ1-1; D is unresolved. Germline V lookup: CDR1 LNHDA, CDR2 SQIVND (reference sequence). The CDR3 extends over 14 amino acids. V lost 0 bases, J lost 3 bases, and 8 bases lay in between. In DNA, the CDR3 is TGTGCCAGTAGTATAGAGATAGGGTACACTGAAGCTTTCTTT. It is translated as CASSIEIGYTEAFF.

Ten or more counts support this clonotype. The V and J genes are TRBV12-3 or TRBV12-4 and TRBJ1-2; D might be TRBD1 (5 bases). This CDR3 has 13 residues. Deletions cut 11 bases from V and 0 bases from J, with 13 bases between. CDR3 nucleotide sequence: TGTGCCGTCGGGGGGTTGGCTAACTATGGCTACACCTTC. Protein: CAVGGLANYGYTF.

This clonotype was seen only a few times. With a much larger clone just one base away, this may be a read error. The CDR3 is CASSSGGTQYF. CDR3 nucleotide sequence: TGCGCCAGCAGCTCCGGGGGTACGCAGTATTTT. The rearrangement links TRBV5-1 to TRBJ2-3, with D perhaps TRBD2 (6 bases). The germline CDR1 and CDR2 sequences are SGHRS and YFSETQ. There are 11 residues in the CDR3. Trimming pared 3 bases from V and 8 bases from J, leaving 7 bases between.

The CDR3: CASSASGTPYEQYF. The CDR3 bases are TGTGCCAGCAGCGCCTCCGGGACGCCCTACGAGCAGTACTTC. The V and J genes are TRBV7-8 and TRBJ2-7, with D tentatively TRBD1 or TRBD2 (5 bases each). The CDR3 is 14 residues long. Per germline, CDR1 SGHVS and CDR2 FQNEAQ. V lost 5 bases and J 2 bases, leaving 13 bases between the germline ends.

This clonotype occurred many times. The gene calls are TRBV7-9 and TRBJ1-4, with TRBD1 matching 7 bases. Germline V CDR1 and CDR2: SEHNR, FQNEAQ (reference sequence). With V trimmed by 4 bases and J by 5 bases, 7 bases remained unmatched. The CDR3 length is 15 residues. CDR3 in amino acids: CASSYQGEVNEKLFF. For the CDR3, the DNA is TGTGCCAGCAGCTACCAGGGGGAGGTAAATGAAAAACTGTTTTTT. Looking up the rest from reference TRBV7-9 and TRBJ1-4 gives the full variable domain: DTGVSQNPRHKITKRGQNVTFRCDPISEHNRLYWYRQTLGQGPEFLTYFQNEAQLEKSRLLSDRFSAERPKGSFSTLEIQRTEQGDSAMYLCASSYQGEVNEKLFFGSGTQLSVL.